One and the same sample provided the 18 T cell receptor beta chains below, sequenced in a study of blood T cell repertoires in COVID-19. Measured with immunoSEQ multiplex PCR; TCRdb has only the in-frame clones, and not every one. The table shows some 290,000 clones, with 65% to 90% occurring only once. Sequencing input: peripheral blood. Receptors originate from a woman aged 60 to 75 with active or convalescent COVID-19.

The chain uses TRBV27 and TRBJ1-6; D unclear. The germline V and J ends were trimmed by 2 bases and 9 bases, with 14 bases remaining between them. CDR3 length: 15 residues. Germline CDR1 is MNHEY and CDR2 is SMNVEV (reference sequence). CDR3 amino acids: CASSLAGGSFSPLHF. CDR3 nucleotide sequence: TGTGCCAGCAGTTTAGCGGGAGGGAGTTTTTCACCCCTCCACTTT.

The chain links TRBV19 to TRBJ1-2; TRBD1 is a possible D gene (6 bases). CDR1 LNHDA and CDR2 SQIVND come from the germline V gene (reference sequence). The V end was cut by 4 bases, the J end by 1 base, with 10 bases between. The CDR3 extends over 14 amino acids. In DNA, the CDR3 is TGTGCCAGTAGTACCCAGGGGCTTAACTATGGCTACACCTTC. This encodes CASSTQGLNYGYTF. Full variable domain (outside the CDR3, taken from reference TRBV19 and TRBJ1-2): DGGITQSPKYLFRKEGQNVTLSCEQNLNHDAMYWYRQDPGQGLRLIYYSQIVNDFQKGDIAEGYSVSREKKESFPLTVTSAQKNPTAFYLCASSTQGLNYGYTFGSGTRLTVV.

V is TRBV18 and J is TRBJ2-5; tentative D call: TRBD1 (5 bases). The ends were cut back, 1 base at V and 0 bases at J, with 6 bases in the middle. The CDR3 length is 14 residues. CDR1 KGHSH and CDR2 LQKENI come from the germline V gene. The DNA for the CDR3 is TGTGCCAGCTCACCACAGGGGTACCAAGAGACCCAGTACTTC. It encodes CASSPQGYQETQYF.

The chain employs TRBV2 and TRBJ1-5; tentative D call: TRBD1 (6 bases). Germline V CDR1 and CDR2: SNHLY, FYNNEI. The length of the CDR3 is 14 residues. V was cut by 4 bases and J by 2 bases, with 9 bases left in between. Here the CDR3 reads CASSGSGGNQPQHF. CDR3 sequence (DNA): TGTGCCAGCAGTGGCTCAGGGGGCAATCAGCCCCAGCATTTT.

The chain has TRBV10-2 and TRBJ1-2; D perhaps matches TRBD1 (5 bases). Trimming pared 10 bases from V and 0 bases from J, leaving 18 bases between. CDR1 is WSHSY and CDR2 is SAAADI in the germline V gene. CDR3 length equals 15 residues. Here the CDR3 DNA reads TGCGCCACCTCTGGACAAGGAGCCTCTAACTATGGCTACACCTTC. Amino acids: CATSGQGASNYGYTF.

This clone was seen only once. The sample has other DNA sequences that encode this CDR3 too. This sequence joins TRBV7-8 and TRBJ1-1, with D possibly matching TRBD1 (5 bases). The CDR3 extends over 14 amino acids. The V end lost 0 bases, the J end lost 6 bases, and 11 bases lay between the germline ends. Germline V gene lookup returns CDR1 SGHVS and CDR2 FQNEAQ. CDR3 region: CASSLAGGGAEAFF. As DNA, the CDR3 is TGTGCCAGCAGCTTAGCGGGGGGGGGAGCTGAAGCTTTCTTT. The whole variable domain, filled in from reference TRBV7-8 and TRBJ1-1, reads GAGVSQSPRYKVAKRGQDVALRCDPISGHVSLFWYQQALGQGPEFLTYFQNEAQLDKSGLPSDRFFAERPEGSVSTLKIQRTQQEDSAVYLCASSLAGGGAEAFFGQGTRLTVV.

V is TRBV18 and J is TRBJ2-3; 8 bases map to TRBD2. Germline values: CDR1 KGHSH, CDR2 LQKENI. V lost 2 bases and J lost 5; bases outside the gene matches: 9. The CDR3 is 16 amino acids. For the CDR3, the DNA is TGTGCCAGCTCACCAATGGTGGCGGGGGGCCGAGATACGCAGTATTTT. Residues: CASSPMVAGGRDTQYF.

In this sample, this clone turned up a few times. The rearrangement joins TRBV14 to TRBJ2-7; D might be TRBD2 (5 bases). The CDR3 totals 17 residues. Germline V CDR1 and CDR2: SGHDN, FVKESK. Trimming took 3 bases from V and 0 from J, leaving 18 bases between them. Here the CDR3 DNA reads TGTGCCAGCAGCCAGGACTTAAGGCGGCAGCCCTCCTACGAGCAGTACTTC. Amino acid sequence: CASSQDLRRQPSYEQYF.

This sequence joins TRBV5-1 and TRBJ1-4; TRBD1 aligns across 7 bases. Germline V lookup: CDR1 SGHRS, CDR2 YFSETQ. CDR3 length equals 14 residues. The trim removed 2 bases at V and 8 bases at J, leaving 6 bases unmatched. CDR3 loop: CASSFSGGEEKLFF. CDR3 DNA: TGCGCCAGCAGCTTTTCAGGGGGTGAGGAAAAACTGTTTTTT.

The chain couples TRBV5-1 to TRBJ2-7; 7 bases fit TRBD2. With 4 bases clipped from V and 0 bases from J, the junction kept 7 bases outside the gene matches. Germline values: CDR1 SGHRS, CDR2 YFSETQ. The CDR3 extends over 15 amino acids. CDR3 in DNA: TGCGCCAGCAGCAAGGTCGGGACTAACTCCTACGAGCAGTACTTC. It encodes CASSKVGTNSYEQYF.

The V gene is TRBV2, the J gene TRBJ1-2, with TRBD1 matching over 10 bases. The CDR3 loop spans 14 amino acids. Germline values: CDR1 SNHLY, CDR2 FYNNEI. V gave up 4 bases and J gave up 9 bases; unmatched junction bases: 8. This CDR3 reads CASSVRDRGFSYTF. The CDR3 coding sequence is TGTGCCAGCAGTGTCAGGGACAGGGGTTTCAGCTACACCTTC.

In DNA form, the CDR3 reads TGTGCCAGCAGTTATAACGCACCACAGGGGGAACTGTTTTTT. Its protein is CASSYNAPQGELFF. The chain carries TRBV6-5 and TRBJ1-4, with 8 bases that match TRBD1. This CDR3 is built from 14 residues. Trimming cost V 3 bases and J 12 bases; bases outside gene matches: 9. Germline lookup yields CDR1 MNHEY and CDR2 SVGAGI.

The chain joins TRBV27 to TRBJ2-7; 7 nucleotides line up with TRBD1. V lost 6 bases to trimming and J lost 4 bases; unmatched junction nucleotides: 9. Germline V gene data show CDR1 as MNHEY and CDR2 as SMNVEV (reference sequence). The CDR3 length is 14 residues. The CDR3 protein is CASSQETGPYEQYF. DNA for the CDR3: TGTGCCAGCAGCCAAGAGACAGGGCCTTACGAGCAGTACTTC.

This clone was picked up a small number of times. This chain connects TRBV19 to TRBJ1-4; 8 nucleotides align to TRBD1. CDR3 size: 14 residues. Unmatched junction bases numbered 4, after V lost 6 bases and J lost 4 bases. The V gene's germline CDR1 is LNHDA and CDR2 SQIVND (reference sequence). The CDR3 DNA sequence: TGTGCCAGTAGGAGGACAGGGAATAATGAAAAACTGTTTTTT. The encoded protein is CASRRTGNNEKLFF.

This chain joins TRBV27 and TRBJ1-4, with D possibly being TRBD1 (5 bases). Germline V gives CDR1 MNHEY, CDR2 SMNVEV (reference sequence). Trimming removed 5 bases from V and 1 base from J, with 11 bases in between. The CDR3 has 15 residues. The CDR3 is CASSRQLLTNEKLFF. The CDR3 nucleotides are TGTGCCAGCAGTAGACAGCTCCTAACTAATGAAAAACTGTTTTTT.

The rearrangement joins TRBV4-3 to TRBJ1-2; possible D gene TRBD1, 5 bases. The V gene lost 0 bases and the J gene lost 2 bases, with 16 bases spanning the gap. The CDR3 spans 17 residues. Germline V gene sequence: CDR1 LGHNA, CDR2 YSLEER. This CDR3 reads CASSQESGDYRNYGYTF. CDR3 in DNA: TGCGCCAGCAGCCAAGAGAGCGGGGATTACAGGAACTATGGCTACACCTTC.

The CDR3 nucleotides are TGTGCCAGCAGTTACTCCGGGGGGGCAAGCACAGATACGCAGTATTTT. Its translation: CASSYSGGASTDTQYF. The V gene is TRBV6-2 or TRBV6-3, the J gene TRBJ2-3; 8 bases fit TRBD2. CDR3 size: 16 residues. V shed 0 bases and J 0 bases; nucleotides not matched to a gene: 2. Germline CDR1 and CDR2: MNHEY and SVGEGT.

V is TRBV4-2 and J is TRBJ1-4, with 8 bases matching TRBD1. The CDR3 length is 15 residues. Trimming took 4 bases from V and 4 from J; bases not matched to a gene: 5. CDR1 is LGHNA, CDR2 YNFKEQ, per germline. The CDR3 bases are TGTGCCAGCAGCCTACGACAGGGGAATAATGAAAAACTGTTTTTT. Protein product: CASSLRQGNNEKLFF.